This TCR beta chain comes out of a study of blood T cell repertoires in COVID-19. This clone occurred a few times. The assay was immunoSEQ multiplex PCR, and TCRdb's table has in-frame clones only and misses some. This table has a few hundred thousand clones, more than 70% appearing once. V was clipped by 0 bases and J by 5 bases, with 12 bases between them. This CDR3 has 15 amino acids. The germline V gene encodes CDR1 LGHNA and CDR2 YNFKEQ. This sequence joins TRBV4-2 and TRBJ2-3; perhaps TRBD2 as D (5 bases). Source material: PBMCs or T cells enriched from blood (not recorded which). This TCR derives from a woman younger than 35 who had recovered from COVID-19. This CDR3 is CASSQDAPEGDTQYF. CDR3 in DNA: TGTGCCAGCAGCCAAGATGCCCCCGAGGGAGATACGCAGTATTTT.